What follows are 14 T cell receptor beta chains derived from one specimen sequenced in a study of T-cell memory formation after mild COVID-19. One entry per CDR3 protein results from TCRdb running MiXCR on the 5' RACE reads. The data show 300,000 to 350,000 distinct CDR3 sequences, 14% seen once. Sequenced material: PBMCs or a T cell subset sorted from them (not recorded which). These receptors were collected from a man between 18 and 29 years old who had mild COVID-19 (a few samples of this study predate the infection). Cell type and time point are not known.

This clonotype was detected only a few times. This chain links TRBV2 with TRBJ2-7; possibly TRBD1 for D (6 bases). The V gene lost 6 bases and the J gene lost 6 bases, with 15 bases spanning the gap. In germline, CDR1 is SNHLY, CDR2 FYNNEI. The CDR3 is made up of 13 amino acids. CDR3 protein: CASRAGTFGEQYF. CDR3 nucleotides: TGTGCCAGCAGGGCCGGGACATTTGGCGAGCAGTACTTC.

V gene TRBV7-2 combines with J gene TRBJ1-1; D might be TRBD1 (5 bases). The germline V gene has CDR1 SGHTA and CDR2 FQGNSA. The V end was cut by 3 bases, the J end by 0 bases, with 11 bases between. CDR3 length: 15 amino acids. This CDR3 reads CASSLGPGMNTEAFF. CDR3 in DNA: TGTGCCAGCAGCTTGGGGCCGGGGATGAACACTGAAGCTTTCTTT.

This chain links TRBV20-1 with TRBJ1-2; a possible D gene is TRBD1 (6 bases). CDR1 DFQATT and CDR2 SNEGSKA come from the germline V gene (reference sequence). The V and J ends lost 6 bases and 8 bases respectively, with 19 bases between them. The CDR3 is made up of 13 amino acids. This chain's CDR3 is CSAKRQVVFGYTF. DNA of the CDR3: TGCAGTGCAAAGCGACAGGTAGTCTTCGGCTACACCTTC.

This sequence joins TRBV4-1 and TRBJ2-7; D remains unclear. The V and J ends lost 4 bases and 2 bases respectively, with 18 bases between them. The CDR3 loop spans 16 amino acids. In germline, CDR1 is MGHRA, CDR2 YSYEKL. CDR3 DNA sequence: TGCGCCAGCAGCCTAAACATCCTCCACCCTCCCTACGAGCAGTACTTC. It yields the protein CASSLNILHPPYEQYF.

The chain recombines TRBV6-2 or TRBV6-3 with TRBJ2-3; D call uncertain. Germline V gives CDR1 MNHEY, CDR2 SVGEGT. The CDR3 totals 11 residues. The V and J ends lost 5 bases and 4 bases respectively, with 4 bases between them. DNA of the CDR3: TGTGCCAGCAGTGGGTCAGATACGCAGTATTTT. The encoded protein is CASSGSDTQYF.

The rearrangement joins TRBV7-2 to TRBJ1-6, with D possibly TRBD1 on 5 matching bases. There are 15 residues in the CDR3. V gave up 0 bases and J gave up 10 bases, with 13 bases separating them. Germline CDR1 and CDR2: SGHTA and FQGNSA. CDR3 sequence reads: CASSLASGPFSPLHF. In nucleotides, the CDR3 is TGTGCCAGCAGCTTAGCGTCAGGGCCCTTCTCACCCCTCCACTTT. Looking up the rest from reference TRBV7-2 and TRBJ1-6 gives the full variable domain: GAGVSQSPSNKVTEKGKDVELRCDPISGHTALYWYRQSLGQGLEFLIYFQGNSAPDKSGLPSDRFSAERTGGSVSTLTIQRTQQEDSAVYLCASSLASGPFSPLHFGNGTRLTVT.

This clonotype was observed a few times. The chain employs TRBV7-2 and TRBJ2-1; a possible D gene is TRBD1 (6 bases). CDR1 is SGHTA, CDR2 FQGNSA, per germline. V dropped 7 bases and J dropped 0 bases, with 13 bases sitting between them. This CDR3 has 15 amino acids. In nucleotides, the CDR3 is TGTGCCAGCACCCTTGACAGGAGCTCCTACAATGAGCAGTTCTTC. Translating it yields CASTLDRSSYNEQFF.

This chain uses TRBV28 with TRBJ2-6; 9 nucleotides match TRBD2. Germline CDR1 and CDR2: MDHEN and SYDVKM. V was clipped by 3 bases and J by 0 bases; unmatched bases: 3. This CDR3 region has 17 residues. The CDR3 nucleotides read TGTGCCAGCAGTTTGATAGCGGGGGACTCTGGGGCCAACGTCCTGACTTTC. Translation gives CASSLIAGDSGANVLTF.

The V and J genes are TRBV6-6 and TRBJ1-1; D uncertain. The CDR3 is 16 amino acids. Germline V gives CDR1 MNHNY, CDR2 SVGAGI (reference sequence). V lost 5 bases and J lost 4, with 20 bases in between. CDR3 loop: CASSVRGTTMGTEAFF. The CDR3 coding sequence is TGTGCCAGCAGTGTCCGCGGAACGACGATGGGCACTGAAGCTTTCTTT.

CDR3 sequence reads: CASSQEGGILDTQYF. In nucleotides, the CDR3 is TGTGCCAGCAGCCAAGAAGGGGGCATTTTAGATACGCAGTATTTT. J is TRBJ2-3 and V is TRBV4-2, with TRBD1 matching 7 bases. The CDR3 has 15 residues. Germline lookup yields CDR1 LGHNA and CDR2 YNFKEQ. Losses at the gene ends were 0 bases for V and 5 bases for J; bases not matched to a gene: 5.

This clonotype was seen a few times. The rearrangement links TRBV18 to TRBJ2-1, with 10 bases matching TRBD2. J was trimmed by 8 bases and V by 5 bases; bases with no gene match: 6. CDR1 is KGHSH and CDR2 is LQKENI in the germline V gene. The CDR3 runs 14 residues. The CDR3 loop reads CASSLSGGAHEQFF. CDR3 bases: TGTGCCAGCTCATTAAGCGGGGGGGCGCATGAGCAGTTCTTC.

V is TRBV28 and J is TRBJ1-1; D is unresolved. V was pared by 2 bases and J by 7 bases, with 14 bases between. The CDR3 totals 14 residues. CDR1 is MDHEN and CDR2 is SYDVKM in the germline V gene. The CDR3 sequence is CASSLGGSKGEAFF. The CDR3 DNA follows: TGTGCCAGCAGTTTAGGAGGGTCGAAAGGTGAAGCTTTCTTT.

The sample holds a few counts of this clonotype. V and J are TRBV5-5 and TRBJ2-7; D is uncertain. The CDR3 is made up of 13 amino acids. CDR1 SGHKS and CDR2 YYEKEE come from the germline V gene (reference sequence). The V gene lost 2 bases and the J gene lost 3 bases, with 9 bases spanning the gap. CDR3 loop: CASSFGRNYEQYF. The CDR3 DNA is TGTGCCAGCAGCTTTGGACGAAACTACGAGCAGTACTTC.

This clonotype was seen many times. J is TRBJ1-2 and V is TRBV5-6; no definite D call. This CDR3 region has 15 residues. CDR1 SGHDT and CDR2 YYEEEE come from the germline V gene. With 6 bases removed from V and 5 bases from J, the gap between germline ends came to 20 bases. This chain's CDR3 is CASIARTAWGYGYTF. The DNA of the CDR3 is TGTGCCAGCATCGCGAGGACGGCCTGGGGTTATGGCTACACCTTC.